This T cell receptor (beta chain) was captured by sequencing in a study of shared clonotypes between healthy human individuals. The overall study: The cohort had two women and a few men, ages 18 to 49.

Here immunoSEQ multiplex PCR was the method, and the copy in TCRdb shows in-frame clones only, minus some. The sample lists under 600,000 clones; around 97% were seen once. Sequenced: naive CD4+ T cells sorted from blood. Subset noted: CD45RA+ positively selected. This clonotype was sampled from a woman under 40 in good health.

The CDR3 loop reads CASSSQHRGGGRTGELFF. CDR3 in DNA: TGCGCCAGCAGCTCCCAACATAGGGGAGGGGGACGCACCGGGGAGCTGTTTTTT. The rearrangement joins TRBV5-1 to TRBJ2-2; TRBD2 might be the D (7 bases). The CDR3 runs 18 residues. V was pared by 3 bases and J by 4 bases, with 22 bases between. Germline-derived CDR1 and CDR2 are SGHRS and YFSETQ. The full variable domain, completed using reference TRBV5-1 and TRBJ2-2, is KAGVTQTPRYLIKTRGQQVTLSCSPISGHRSVSWYQQTPGQGLQFLFEYFSETQRNKGNFPGRFSGRQFSNSRSEMNVSTLELGDSALYLCASSSQHRGGGRTGELFFGEGSRLTVL.